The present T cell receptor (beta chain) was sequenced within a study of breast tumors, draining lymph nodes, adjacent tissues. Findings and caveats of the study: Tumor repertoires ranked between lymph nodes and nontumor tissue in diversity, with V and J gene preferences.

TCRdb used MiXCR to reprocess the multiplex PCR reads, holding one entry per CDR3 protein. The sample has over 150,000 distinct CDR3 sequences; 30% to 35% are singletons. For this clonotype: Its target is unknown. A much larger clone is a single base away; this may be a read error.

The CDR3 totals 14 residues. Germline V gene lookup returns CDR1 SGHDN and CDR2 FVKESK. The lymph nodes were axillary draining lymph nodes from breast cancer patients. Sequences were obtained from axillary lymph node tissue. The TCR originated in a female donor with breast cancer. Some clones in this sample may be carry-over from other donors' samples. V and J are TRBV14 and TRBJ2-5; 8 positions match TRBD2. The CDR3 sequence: CASSPTGGGKTQSF. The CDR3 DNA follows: TGTGCCAGCAGTCCAACGGGGGGGGGTAAGACCCAGTCCTTC.